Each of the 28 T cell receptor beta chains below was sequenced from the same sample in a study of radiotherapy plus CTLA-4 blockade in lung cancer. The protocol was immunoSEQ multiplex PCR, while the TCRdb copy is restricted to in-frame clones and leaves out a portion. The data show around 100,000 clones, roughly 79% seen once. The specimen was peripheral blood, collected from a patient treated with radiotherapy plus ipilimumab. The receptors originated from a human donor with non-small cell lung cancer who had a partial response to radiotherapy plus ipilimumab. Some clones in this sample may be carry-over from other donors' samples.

The CDR3 loop reads CAWSQSGRTPNGYTF. CDR3 sequence (DNA): TGTGCCTGGAGTCAAAGCGGCAGGACTCCGAATGGCTACACCTTC. The chain joins TRBV30 to TRBJ1-2; D is unresolved. V dropped 2 bases and J dropped 6 bases, with 19 bases sitting between them. CDR3 size: 15 residues. Germline V gives CDR1 GTSNPN, CDR2 SVGIG (reference sequence).

The CDR3 DNA reads as TGTGCCAGCAGCCTAGACAGGGAGGATCAGCCCCAGCATTTT. It encodes CASSLDREDQPQHF. The V gene is TRBV5-5, the J gene TRBJ1-5; TRBD1 agrees at 7 bases. The CDR3 contains 14 residues. The V and J ends lost 4 bases and 5 bases, in that order; junction bases with no gene match: 6. Germline assignment: CDR1 SGHKS and CDR2 YYEKEE (reference sequence).

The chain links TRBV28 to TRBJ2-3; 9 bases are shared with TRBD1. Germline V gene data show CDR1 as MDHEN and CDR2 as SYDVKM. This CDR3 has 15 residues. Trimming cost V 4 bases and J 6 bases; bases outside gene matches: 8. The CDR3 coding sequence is TGTGCCAGCAGTTCTAGGGACAGGGTACCGGATACGCAGTATTTT. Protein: CASSSRDRVPDTQYF.

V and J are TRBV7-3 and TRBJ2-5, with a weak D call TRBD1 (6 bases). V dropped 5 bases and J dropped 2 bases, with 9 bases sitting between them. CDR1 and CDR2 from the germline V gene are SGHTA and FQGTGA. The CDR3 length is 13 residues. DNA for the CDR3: TGTGCCAGCAGCCGGGGACATCAAGAGACCCAGTACTTC. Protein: CASSRGHQETQYF.

The CDR3 DNA reads TGTGCCAGCAGTTTGGGCGGGATTGTGGGACAAGAGACCCAGTACTTC. Its protein is CASSLGGIVGQETQYF. The chain has TRBV28 and TRBJ2-5; maybe TRBD2 (6 bases). The V and J ends lost 3 bases and 2 bases respectively, with 16 bases between them. This CDR3 region has 16 residues. In germline, CDR1 is MDHEN, CDR2 SYDVKM.

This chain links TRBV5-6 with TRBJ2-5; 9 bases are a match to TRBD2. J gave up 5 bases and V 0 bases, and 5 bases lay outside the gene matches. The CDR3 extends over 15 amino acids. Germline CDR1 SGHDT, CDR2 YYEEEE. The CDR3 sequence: CASSLGLAGLETQYF. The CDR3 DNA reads TGTGCCAGCAGCTTGGGTCTAGCGGGGTTGGAGACCCAGTACTTC.

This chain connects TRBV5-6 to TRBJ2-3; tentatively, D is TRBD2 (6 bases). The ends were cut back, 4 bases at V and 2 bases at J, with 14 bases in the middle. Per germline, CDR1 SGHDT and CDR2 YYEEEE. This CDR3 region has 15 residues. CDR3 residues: CASSILAPNTDTQYF. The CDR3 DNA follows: TGTGCCAGCAGCATCCTAGCGCCCAACACAGATACGCAGTATTTT. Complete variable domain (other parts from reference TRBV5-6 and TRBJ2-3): DAGVTQSPTHLIKTRGQQVTLRCSPKSGHDTVSWYQQALGQGPQFIFQYYEEEERQRGNFPDRFSGHQFPNYSSELNVNALLLGDSALYLCASSILAPNTDTQYFGPGTRLTVL.

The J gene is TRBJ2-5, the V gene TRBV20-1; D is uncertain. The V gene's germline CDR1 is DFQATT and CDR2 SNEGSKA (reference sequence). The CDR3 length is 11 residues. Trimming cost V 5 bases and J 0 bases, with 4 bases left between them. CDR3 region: CSAEYQETQYF. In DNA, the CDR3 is TGCAGTGCTGAGTACCAAGAGACCCAGTACTTC.

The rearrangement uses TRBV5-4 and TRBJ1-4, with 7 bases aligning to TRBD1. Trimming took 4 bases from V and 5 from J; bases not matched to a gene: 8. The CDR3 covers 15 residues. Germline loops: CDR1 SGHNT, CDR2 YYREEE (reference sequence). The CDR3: CASSANRGGNEKLFF. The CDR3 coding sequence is TGTGCCAGCAGCGCCAACAGGGGTGGGAATGAAAAACTGTTTTTT.

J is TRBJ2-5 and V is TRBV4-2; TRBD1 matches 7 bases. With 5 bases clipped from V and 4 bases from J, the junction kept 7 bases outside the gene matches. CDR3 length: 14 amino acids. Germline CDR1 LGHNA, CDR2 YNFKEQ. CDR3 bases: TGTGCCAGCAGCGCTCGGGACAGAGGAGAGACCCAGTACTTC. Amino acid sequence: CASSARDRGETQYF.

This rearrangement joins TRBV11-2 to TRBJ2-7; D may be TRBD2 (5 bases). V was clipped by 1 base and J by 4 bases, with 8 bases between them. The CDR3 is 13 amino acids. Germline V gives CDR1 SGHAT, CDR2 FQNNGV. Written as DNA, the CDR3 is TGTGCCAGCAGCTTAGTACGGGGATACGAGCAGTACTTC. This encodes CASSLVRGYEQYF.

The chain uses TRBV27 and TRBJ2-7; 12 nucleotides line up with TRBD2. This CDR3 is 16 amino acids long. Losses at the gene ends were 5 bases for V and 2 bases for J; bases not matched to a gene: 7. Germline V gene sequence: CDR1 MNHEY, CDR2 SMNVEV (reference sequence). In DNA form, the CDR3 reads TGTGCCAGCAGTGAGGGGACTAGCGGGTATGCCTACGAGCAGTACTTC. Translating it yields CASSEGTSGYAYEQYF.

This CDR3 is CASSPGLASGELFF. CDR3 coding DNA: TGTGCCAGCAGCCCCGGACTAGCCTCTGGGGAGCTGTTTTTT. The V and J genes are TRBV7-2 and TRBJ2-2; 8 bases fit TRBD2. This CDR3 is 14 amino acids long. Looked up from germline, CDR1 is SGHTA and CDR2 is FQGNSA. V gave up 5 bases and J gave up 8 bases; unmatched junction bases: 7.

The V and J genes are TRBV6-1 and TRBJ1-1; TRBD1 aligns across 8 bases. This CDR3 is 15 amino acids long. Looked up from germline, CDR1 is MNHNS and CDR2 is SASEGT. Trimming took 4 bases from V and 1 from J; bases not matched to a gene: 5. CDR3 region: CASSAQTGENTEAFF. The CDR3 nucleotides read TGTGCCAGCAGTGCACAGACAGGGGAGAACACTGAAGCTTTCTTT.

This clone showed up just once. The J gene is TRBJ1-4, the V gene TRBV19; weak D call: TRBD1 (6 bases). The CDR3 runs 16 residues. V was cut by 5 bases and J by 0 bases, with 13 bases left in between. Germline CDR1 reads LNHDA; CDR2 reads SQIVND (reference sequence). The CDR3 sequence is CASSVQGFATNEKLFF. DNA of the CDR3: TGTGCCAGTAGTGTACAGGGATTTGCAACTAATGAAAAACTGTTTTTT. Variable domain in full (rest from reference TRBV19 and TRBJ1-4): DGGITQSPKYLFRKEGQNVTLSCEQNLNHDAMYWYRQDPGQGLRLIYYSQIVNDFQKGDIAEGYSVSREKKESFPLTVTSAQKNPTAFYLCASSVQGFATNEKLFFGSGTQLSVL.

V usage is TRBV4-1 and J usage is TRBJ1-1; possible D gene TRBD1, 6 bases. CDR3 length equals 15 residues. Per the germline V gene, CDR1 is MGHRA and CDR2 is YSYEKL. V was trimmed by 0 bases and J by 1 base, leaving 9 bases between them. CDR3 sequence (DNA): TGCGCCAGCAGCCAAGAACAGGGAAGGAACACTGAAGCTTTCTTT. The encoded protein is CASSQEQGRNTEAFF.

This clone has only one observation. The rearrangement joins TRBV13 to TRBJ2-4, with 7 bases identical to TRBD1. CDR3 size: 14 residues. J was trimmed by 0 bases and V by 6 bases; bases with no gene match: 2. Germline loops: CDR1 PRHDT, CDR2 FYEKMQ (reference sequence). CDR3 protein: CASRRGLAKNIQYF. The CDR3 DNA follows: TGTGCCAGCAGGAGGGGGCTAGCCAAAAACATTCAGTACTTC.

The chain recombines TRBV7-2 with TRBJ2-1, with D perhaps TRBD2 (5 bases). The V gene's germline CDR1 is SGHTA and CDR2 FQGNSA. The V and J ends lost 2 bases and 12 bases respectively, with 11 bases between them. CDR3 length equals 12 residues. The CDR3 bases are TGTGCCAGCAGCTTAAACGGCGGGTGGCAGTTCTTC. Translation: CASSLNGGWQFF.

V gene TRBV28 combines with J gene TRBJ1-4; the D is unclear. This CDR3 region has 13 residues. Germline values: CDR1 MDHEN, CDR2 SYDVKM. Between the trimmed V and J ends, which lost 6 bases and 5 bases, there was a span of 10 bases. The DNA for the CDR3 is TGTGCCAGCAGGAATCCGGGAAATGAAAAACTGTTTTTT. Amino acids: CASRNPGNEKLFF.

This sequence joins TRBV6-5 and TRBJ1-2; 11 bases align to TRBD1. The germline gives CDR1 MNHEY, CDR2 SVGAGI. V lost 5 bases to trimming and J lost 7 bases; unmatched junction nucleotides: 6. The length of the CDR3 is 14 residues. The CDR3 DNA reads TGTGCCAGCAGTACAGGACAGGGGGCGCCTGGCTACACCTTC. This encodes CASSTGQGAPGYTF.

CDR3 in DNA: TGTGCCAGCAGCTTGGGGACAGTCTACGAGCAGTACTTC. This sequence encodes CASSLGTVYEQYF. The rearrangement links TRBV5-6 to TRBJ2-7; possibly TRBD1 for D (6 bases). Trimming cost V 0 bases and J 3 bases, with 7 bases left between them. The length of the CDR3 is 13 residues. Germline V gene data show CDR1 as SGHDT and CDR2 as YYEEEE.

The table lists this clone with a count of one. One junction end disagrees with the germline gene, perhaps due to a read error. CDR3 DNA: TGTGCCTGCAGCGTAGAGGGGGATACCTTTGAAGCTTTCTTT. Translating gives CACSVEGDTFEAFF. The chain couples TRBV9 to TRBJ1-1; TRBD1 is a possible D gene (6 bases). Germline V gives CDR1 SGDLS, CDR2 YYNGEE. The CDR3 spans 14 residues. Using reference TRBV9 and TRBJ1-1 for the parts outside the CDR3, the full variable domain is DSGVTQTPKHLITATGQRVTLRCSPRSGDLSVYWYQQSLDQGLQFLIQYYNGEERAKGNILERFSAQQFPDLHSELNLSSLELGDSALYFCACSVEGDTFEAFFGQGTRLTVV.

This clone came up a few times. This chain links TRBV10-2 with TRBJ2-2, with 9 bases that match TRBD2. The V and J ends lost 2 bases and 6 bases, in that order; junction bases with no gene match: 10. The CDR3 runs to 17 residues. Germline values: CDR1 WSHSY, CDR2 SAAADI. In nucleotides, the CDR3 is TGCGCCAGCAGTGAGAGGCTAGCGGGGTTCAGGGCCGGGGAGCTGTTTTTT. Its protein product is CASSERLAGFRAGELFF.

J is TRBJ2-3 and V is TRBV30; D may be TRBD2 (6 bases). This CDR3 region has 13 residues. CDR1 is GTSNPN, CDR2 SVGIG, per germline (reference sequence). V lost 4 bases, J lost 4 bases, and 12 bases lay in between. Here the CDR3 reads CAWTLATADTQYF. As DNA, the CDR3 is TGTGCCTGGACCCTAGCGACGGCAGATACGCAGTATTTT. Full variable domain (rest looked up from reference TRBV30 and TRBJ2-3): SQTIHQWPATLVQPVGSPLSLECTVEGTSNPNLYWYRQAAGRGLQLLFYSVGIGQISSEVPQNLSASRPQDRQFILSSKKLLLSDSGFYLCAWTLATADTQYFGPGTRLTVL.

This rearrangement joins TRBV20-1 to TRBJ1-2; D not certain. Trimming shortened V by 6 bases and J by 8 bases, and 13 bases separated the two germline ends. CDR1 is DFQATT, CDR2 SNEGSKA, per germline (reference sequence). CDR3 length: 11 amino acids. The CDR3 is CSASSLAGYTF. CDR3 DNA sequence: TGCAGTGCGTCCTCCCTGGCAGGCTACACCTTC.

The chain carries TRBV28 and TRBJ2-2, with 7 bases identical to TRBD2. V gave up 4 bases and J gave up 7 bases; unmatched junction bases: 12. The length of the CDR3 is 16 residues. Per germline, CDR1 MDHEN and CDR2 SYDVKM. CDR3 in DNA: TGTGCCAGCAGTTCCCCCCGCGGGGGTGACGGCGGGGAGCTGTTTTTT. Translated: CASSSPRGGDGGELFF.

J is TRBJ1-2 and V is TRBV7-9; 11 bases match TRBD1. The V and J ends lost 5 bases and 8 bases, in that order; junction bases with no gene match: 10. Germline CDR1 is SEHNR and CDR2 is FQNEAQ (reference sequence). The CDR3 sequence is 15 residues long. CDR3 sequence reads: CASSPWGQGEQGYTF. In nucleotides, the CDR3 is TGTGCCAGCAGCCCCTGGGGACAGGGGGAACAAGGCTACACCTTC.

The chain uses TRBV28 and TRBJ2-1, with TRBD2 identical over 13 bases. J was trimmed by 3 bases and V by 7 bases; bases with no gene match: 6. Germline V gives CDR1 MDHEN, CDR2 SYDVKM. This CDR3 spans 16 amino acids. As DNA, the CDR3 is TGTGCCAGCACTGGACTAGCGGGAGCACTCTACAATGAGCAGTTCTTC. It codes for CASTGLAGALYNEQFF.